This T cell receptor (beta chain) was documented in a study of T cells in localized non-small cell lung cancer. Study-level findings and limits: Only one tumor region was sequenced, so heterogeneity remains possible. Uninvolved nearby lung showed the greatest T cell clonality, exceeding that found in tumor. Longer overall survival was associated with a higher density of T cells in the blood. Paired adjacent lung recovered a median approximately 62 of the top 100 tumor clones.

Clones were sequenced by immunoSEQ multiplex PCR, and TCRdb holds only the in-frame ones, with some missing. The table lists approximately 45,000 clones, roughly 86% of them singletons. Of note for this clone: The antigen is not known.

This sequence originates from a man aged 40 to 69 with stage II lung adenocarcinoma. Sample: PBMCs, taken before any cancer treatment.

The CDR3 DNA reads TGCGCCAGCAGCCTTTTAGAACGCCAGGGGGGTTCACCCCTCCACTTT. Its translation: CASSLLERQGGSPLHF. The chain has TRBV5-1 and TRBJ1-6, with TRBD1 identical over 7 bases. CDR3 length: 16 residues. The V segment lost 4 bases and the J segment 9 bases; nucleotides outside the gene matches: 13. Germline V CDR1 and CDR2: SGHRS, YFSETQ.